A selection of T cell receptor beta chains follows, all from one sample in a study of PD-L1 blockade in urothelial cancer. The data were produced by immunoSEQ multiplex PCR, yet TCRdb's version contains in-frame clones alone and is incomplete. The profile shows about 95,000 clones, almost 90% of them singletons. This material consisted of PBMCs, taken around atezolizumab (anti-PD-L1) treatment. The receptors here all came from a man aged 55 to 70 with urothelial cancer. Each CDR3 is given with its conserved first and last residue. Each record gives: D gene, V gene, J gene, clone size, CDR3 DNA, CDR3 protein. D genes are given only for firm matches. Where a row states a size, it is once, few, many or the class of an expanded clone; other rows omit it.

>-|TRBV9|TRBJ2-1|-
TGTGCCAGCAGCAATGTAGCTGACGAGCAGTTCTTC
CASSNVADEQFF
>-|TRBV2|TRBJ1-1|-
TGTGCCAGCATTTATCAGGGCACTGAAGCTTTCTTT
CASIYQGTEAFF
>TRBD1|TRBV7-2|TRBJ1-1|-
TGTGCCAGCAGCTTATTAGGACAGGGGTTGGGCACTGAAGCTTTCTTT
CASSLLGQGLGTEAFF
>-|TRBV10-3|TRBJ2-1|-
TGTGCCATCAGTGACAGGACACCTCTAACCTACAATGAGCAGTTCTTC
CAISDRTPLTYNEQFF
>-|TRBV28|TRBJ1-1|-
TGTGCCAGCAGTTTATGGGAGCAGGGACAGAACACTGAAGCTTTCTTT
CASSLWEQGQNTEAFF
>-|TRBV4-3|TRBJ1-4|-
TGCGCCAGCAGCCAAGTTAGGGGATCAACTAATGAAAAACTGTTTTTT
CASSQVRGSTNEKLFF
>TRBD2|TRBV23-1|TRBJ2-5|once
TGCGCCAGCAGTCATATAGCGGGGGGATCGGAGTGGGAGACCCAGTACTTC
CASSHIAGGSEWETQYF
>TRBD1|TRBV9|TRBJ2-2|-
TGTGCCAGCAGCGTAGGGTGGGGACAGGGACCCACCGGGGAGCTGTTTTTT
CASSVGWGQGPTGELFF
>-|TRBV2|TRBJ2-7|-
TGTGCCAGCAGTGAGGGACAGTTTAGCGGAGAGCAGTACTTC
CASSEGQFSGEQYF
>-|TRBV4-2|TRBJ1-1|-
TGTGCCAGCAGCCAAAACTGGGGGGTGAGAGGGGACACTGAAGCTTTCTTT
CASSQNWGVRGDTEAFF
>TRBD1|TRBV7-2|TRBJ1-1|-
TGTGCCAGCAGCTTAACAGGGGTGGGCACTGAAGCTTTCTTT
CASSLTGVGTEAFF
>-|TRBV5-1|TRBJ2-5|-
TGCGCCAGCAGCCGCGGGGACTCCCAAGAGACCCAGTACTTC
CASSRGDSQETQYF
>-|TRBV29-1|TRBJ2-1|once
TGCAGCGTTGAAGATGCGCCGAGCAATGAGCAGTTCTTC
CSVEDAPSNEQFF
>-|TRBV28|TRBJ1-4|-
TGTGCCAGCAGTTGGCATAGGGAGGGTGAAAAACTGTTTTTT
CASSWHREGEKLFF
>TRBD2|TRBV5-1|TRBJ2-7|-
TGCGCCAGCGGAACGACTAGCGGTTCCTACGAGCAGTACTTC
CASGTTSGSYEQYF
>-|TRBV7-2|TRBJ1-5|-
TGTGCCAGCAGCTTAACGGGGTATCAGCCCCAGCATTTT
CASSLTGYQPQHF
>TRBD2|TRBV11-1|TRBJ2-7|-
TGTGCCAGCAGCCAGGGACTAGCGGGAGCTGGCGACGAGCAGTACTTC
CASSQGLAGAGDEQYF
>TRBD2|TRBV5-5|TRBJ2-1|-
TGTGCCAGCAGCTTGAATCCAGCGGGAGTATTCTCCTACAATGAGCAGTTCTTC
CASSLNPAGVFSYNEQFF
>TRBD1|TRBV5-4|TRBJ2-3|-
TGTGCCAGCAGCTCGACAGGGGGCTTAACAGATACGCAGTATTTT
CASSSTGGLTDTQYF
>TRBD2|TRBV5-4|TRBJ2-7|-
TGTGCCAGCAGCTTGGGCAGCGGGAGGTTGAACGAGCAGTACTTC
CASSLGSGRLNEQYF
>TRBD2|TRBV7-2|TRBJ2-5|-
TGTGCCAGCAGCTTAGCTCCCATTTCCCTAGCGGGGGTAGGGGGGACCCAGTACTTC
CASSLAPISLAGVGGTQYF
>TRBD2|TRBV29-1|TRBJ2-1|once
TGCAGCGTTGTAGCGGGCGTGGCTGAGCAGTTCTTC
CSVVAGVAEQFF
>TRBD1|TRBV29-1|TRBJ2-7|-
TGCAGCCCTCCGGGACAGGTATGTTTCGAGCAGTACTTC
CSPPGQVCFEQYF
>-|TRBV19|TRBJ1-5|few
TGTGCCAGTAGTATATCACCCTCAGGCAATCAGCCCCAGCATTTT
CASSISPSGNQPQHF
>-|TRBV19|TRBJ2-7|few
TGTGCCAGTAGCACGACAGCCGCCTACGAGCAGTACTTC
CASSTTAAYEQYF
>-|TRBV6-5|TRBJ1-3|once
TGTGCCAGCAGACGTACAGACTCTGGAAACACCATATATTTT
CASRRTDSGNTIYF
>-|TRBV5-1|TRBJ2-5|once
TGCGCCAGCAGCTTGGAAGGGGGTCTGGAGACCCAGTACTTC
CASSLEGGLETQYF
>TRBD1|TRBV9|TRBJ2-2|-
TGTGCCAGCAGCCCCCCGGGACAGGGTGCCGGGGAGCTGTTTTTT
CASSPPGQGAGELFF
>-|TRBV5-1|TRBJ1-1|-
TGCGCCAGCAGCCCGAGGGGGGGGGCCACTGAAGCTTTCTTT
CASSPRGGATEAFF
>TRBD1|TRBV5-8|TRBJ2-5|-
TGTGCCAGCAGCATCGGGACAGGGGAGACCCAGTACTTC
CASSIGTGETQYF
>TRBD2|TRBV13|TRBJ2-7|-
TGTGCCAGCAGCACCGGGACTAGCGGGGTCTACGAGCAGTACTTC
CASSTGTSGVYEQYF
>TRBD1|TRBV5-1|TRBJ1-3|once
TGCGCCAGCAGCTTTAATACCGGGACAGCGGGAAACACCATATATTTT
CASSFNTGTAGNTIYF
>-|TRBV11-2|TRBJ2-5|-
TGTGCCAGCAGCTTAGTCGTCGGGGTCGGGGAGACCCAGTACTTC
CASSLVVGVGETQYF
>-|TRBV7-2|TRBJ1-2|-
TGTGCCAGCAGCTTACAACGGAACTATGGCTACACCTTC
CASSLQRNYGYTF
>TRBD1|TRBV30|TRBJ2-7|-
TGTGCCTGGAGGTTGGCAGGGGGATCCTACGAGCAGTACTTC
CAWRLAGGSYEQYF
>-|TRBV7-2|TRBJ2-1|-
TGTGCCAGCAGCAGCACATGGGGGCCCAATGAGCAGTTCTTC
CASSSTWGPNEQFF
>TRBD1|TRBV28|TRBJ2-1|-
TGTGCCAGCAGTCCCCTCCCGGGACAGGGGGCGGATGAGCAGTTCTTC
CASSPLPGQGADEQFF
>TRBD1|TRBV28|TRBJ1-4|-
TGTGCCAGCACCCTGACAGGGGGTAATGAAAAACTGTTTTTT
CASTLTGGNEKLFF
>-|TRBV7-2|TRBJ2-1|-
TGTGCCAGCACCCTCAGCGGGTACGGTGAGCAGTTCTTC
CASTLSGYGEQFF
>-|TRBV5-5|TRBJ1-2|-
TGTGCCAGCAGCTTGAACGAGAATAACTATGGCTACACCTTC
CASSLNENNYGYTF
>TRBD2|TRBV7-2|TRBJ2-7|-
TGTGCCAGCAGCTCCGGGACTAGCGAGAACTACGAGCAGTACTTC
CASSSGTSENYEQYF
>-|TRBV28|TRBJ2-5|-
TGTGCCAGCAGCCGGACAGCGCAAGAGACCCAGTACTTC
CASSRTAQETQYF
>TRBD2|TRBV11-2|TRBJ2-4|-
TGTGCCAGCAGCCAGGGACTAGCGGGGGTGAAAAACATTCAGTACTTC
CASSQGLAGVKNIQYF
>-|TRBV30|TRBJ1-4|-
TGTGCCTGCCTCCCCTACGGGGGAGGTTCAACTAATGAAAAACTGTTTTTT
CACLPYGGGSTNEKLFF
>TRBD1|TRBV9|TRBJ2-2|-
TGTGCCAGCAGCTCCCGGGACAGCTACACCGGGGAGCTGTTTTTT
CASSSRDSYTGELFF
>TRBD1|TRBV4-2|TRBJ1-4|-
TGTGCCAGCAGCCAACGAAGTACACCGGGACAGGGTGATGAAAAACTGTTTTTT
CASSQRSTPGQGDEKLFF
>-|TRBV5-1|TRBJ1-6|-
TGCGCCAGCAGCTTGGCCAGCCAGGATTCACCCCTCCACTTT
CASSLASQDSPLHF
>-|TRBV5-1|TRBJ1-5|-
TGCGCCAGCAGCTTGGGGGCAGGTGGTAGCAATCAGCCCCAGCATTTT
CASSLGAGGSNQPQHF
>TRBD1|TRBV7-9|TRBJ2-7|-
TGTGCCAGCAGCACCGGGACAGGGGACTACGAGCAGTACTTC
CASSTGTGDYEQYF
>-|TRBV7-2|TRBJ1-3|-
TGTGCCAGCAGCTTAGCGGGGGGCTCTGGAAACACCATATATTTT
CASSLAGGSGNTIYF
>-|TRBV9|TRBJ2-3|-
TGTGCCAGCAGCGTAGCCTTTTCTACAGATACGCAGTATTTT
CASSVAFSTDTQYF
>TRBD1|TRBV18|TRBJ2-1|-
TGTGCCAGCTCACCCAATCCGGGACAGGTAGTCGAAGAGCAGTTCTTC
CASSPNPGQVVEEQFF
>-|TRBV27|TRBJ1-5|-
TGTGCCAGCCTACAGGGTAGCAATCAGCCCCAGCATTTT
CASLQGSNQPQHF
>-|TRBV2|TRBJ1-1|-
TGTGCCAGCAATTCCTCGGGGTACACTGAAGCTTTCTTT
CASNSSGYTEAFF